This entry lists 18 T cell receptor beta chains sequenced from one sample in a study of chemoradiotherapy in HPV16-positive cancers. Profiling relied on immunoSEQ multiplex PCR, and the TCRdb table lists in-frame clones only, not all of them. The profile shows 9,500 to 15,000 clones, almost 90% of them singletons. Sampling was done from a patient who underwent chemoradiotherapy. Receptor source: a human donor with HPV-associated anogenital cancer.

This chain connects TRBV9 to TRBJ1-1; 7 nucleotides agree with TRBD1. The CDR3 length is 16 residues. The V segment lost 4 bases and the J segment 3 bases; nucleotides outside the gene matches: 12. Germline CDR1 reads SGDLS; CDR2 reads YYNGEE. The CDR3 DNA sequence: TGTGCCAGCAGCCCGTGGACAGGTAATTTGGACACTGAAGCTTTCTTT. Its translation is CASSPWTGNLDTEAFF.

The V gene is TRBV7-3, the J gene TRBJ2-1; tentatively, D is TRBD2 (5 bases). Trimming removed 4 bases from V and 8 bases from J, with 12 bases in between. CDR1 and CDR2 from the germline V gene are SGHTA and FQGTGA. This CDR3 has 13 amino acids. The CDR3 DNA reads as TGTGCCAGCAGCTCAATGACGAGGGATGAGCAGTTCTTC. This sequence encodes CASSSMTRDEQFF.

A single count supports this clone. This sequence joins TRBV6-6 and TRBJ1-5; D remains ambiguous. This CDR3 has 13 residues. Per the germline V gene, CDR1 is MNHNY and CDR2 is SVGAGI (reference sequence). The V end lost 6 bases, the J end lost 0 bases, and 6 bases lay between the germline ends. CDR3 in amino acids: CASRQYSNQPQHF. In DNA form, the CDR3 reads TGTGCCAGCAGACAGTATAGCAATCAGCCCCAGCATTTT.

The chain links TRBV2 to TRBJ1-6, with 9 bases lining up with TRBD1. Looked up from germline, CDR1 is SNHLY and CDR2 is FYNNEI. There are 14 residues in the CDR3. V lost 6 bases to trimming and J lost 10 bases; unmatched junction nucleotides: 7. This CDR3 is CASSSTGGDSPLHF. CDR3 nucleotides: TGTGCCAGCAGCTCCACAGGGGGCGACTCACCCCTCCACTTT.

The chain is built from TRBV19 and TRBJ1-2; 10 bases are shared with TRBD1. Losses at the gene ends were 10 bases for V and 4 bases for J; bases not matched to a gene: 12. CDR1 and CDR2 (germline): LNHDA, SQIVND (reference sequence). The CDR3 totals 15 residues. This chain's CDR3 is CATDADGQGVYGYTF. The CDR3 DNA sequence: TGTGCCACCGATGCCGATGGACAGGGGGTCTATGGCTACACCTTC.

This clone has just one count. The chain employs TRBV19 and TRBJ1-2; D not resolved. The CDR3 spans 14 residues. The V gene lost 3 bases and the J gene lost 4 bases, with 12 bases spanning the gap. From germline, CDR1 is LNHDA and CDR2 SQIVND (reference sequence). The CDR3 DNA sequence: TGTGCCAGTAGTATCGTCCCTCCCCGCTATGGCTACACCTTC. Amino acid sequence: CASSIVPPRYGYTF. Looking up the rest from reference TRBV19 and TRBJ1-2 gives the full variable domain: DGGITQSPKYLFRKEGQNVTLSCEQNLNHDAMYWYRQDPGQGLRLIYYSQIVNDFQKGDIAEGYSVSREKKESFPLTVTSAQKNPTAFYLCASSIVPPRYGYTFGSGTRLTVV.

The chain carries TRBV6-1 and TRBJ2-7; TRBD2 aligns across 10 bases. CDR1 and CDR2 (germline): MNHNS, SASEGT. This CDR3 comprises 15 residues. V shed 6 bases and J 1 base; nucleotides not matched to a gene: 6. The CDR3 is CASRREREGSYEQYF. The CDR3 coding sequence is TGTGCCAGCAGGAGGGAGCGGGAGGGGTCCTACGAGCAGTACTTC.

CDR3 in amino acids: CASSAASRGQATTNYGYTF. The CDR3 region has the DNA TGCGCCAGCAGCGCGGCCAGCAGGGGGCAGGCGACCACTAACTATGGCTACACCTTC. The V and J genes are TRBV5-1 and TRBJ1-2; 8 nucleotides match TRBD1. V lost 4 bases to trimming and J lost 0 bases; unmatched junction nucleotides: 17. Germline loops: CDR1 SGHRS, CDR2 YFSETQ. The CDR3 runs to 19 residues. Together with reference TRBV5-1 and TRBJ1-2, the CDR3 gives the full variable domain: KAGVTQTPRYLIKTRGQQVTLSCSPISGHRSVSWYQQTPGQGLQFLFEYFSETQRNKGNFPGRFSGRQFSNSRSEMNVSTLELGDSALYLCASSAASRGQATTNYGYTFGSGTRLTVV.

The V and J genes are TRBV7-6 and TRBJ2-1; the match to TRBD2 covers 8 bases. Germline loops: CDR1 SGHVS, CDR2 FNYEAQ. With V trimmed by 0 bases and J by 3 bases, 1 base remained unmatched. CDR3 length: 15 amino acids. The CDR3 loop is CASSLAGRDYNEQFF. The CDR3 coding sequence is TGTGCCAGCAGCTTAGCCGGGAGGGACTACAATGAGCAGTTCTTC.

The V gene is TRBV7-2, the J gene TRBJ2-7; D gene unclear. The CDR3 length is 13 residues. Germline CDR1 is SGHTA and CDR2 is FQGNSA. V was pared by 2 bases and J by 2 bases, with 7 bases between. Here the CDR3 reads CASSLLAAYEQYF. The CDR3 nucleotides are TGTGCCAGCAGCTTATTGGCAGCCTACGAGCAGTACTTC.

The chain employs TRBV20-1 and TRBJ1-2; no definite D call. From germline, CDR1 is DFQATT and CDR2 SNEGSKA (reference sequence). Trimming pared 5 bases from V and 5 bases from J, leaving 9 bases between. CDR3 length equals 11 residues. The CDR3 loop reads CSAPLDYGYTF. CDR3 nucleotide sequence: TGCAGTGCTCCCCTAGATTATGGCTACACCTTC.

The chain has TRBV6-1 and TRBJ2-5, with TRBD2 matching 11 bases. V lost 4 bases and J lost 2; bases outside the gene matches: 6. The germline CDR1 and CDR2 sequences are MNHNS and SASEGT. The CDR3 is 16 amino acids. The CDR3 spells CASSVTGLAVQETQYF. In DNA form, the CDR3 reads TGTGCCAGCAGTGTTACGGGACTAGCGGTACAAGAGACCCAGTACTTC.

This sequence joins TRBV4-1 and TRBJ1-5; D unclear. The CDR3 extends over 15 amino acids. Germline lookup yields CDR1 MGHRA and CDR2 YSYEKL. Trimming removed 4 bases at V and 0 bases at J, with 10 bases between. The CDR3 sequence: CASSPMETSNQPQHF. As DNA, the CDR3 is TGCGCCAGCAGCCCCATGGAGACTAGCAATCAGCCCCAGCATTTT.

The DNA of the CDR3 is TGTGCCAGCAGTACGCAGGGGGCGTTTACTGAAGCTTTCTTT. This codes for CASSTQGAFTEAFF. The chain is built from TRBV27 and TRBJ1-1, with 8 positions matching TRBD1. CDR3 size: 14 residues. Germline CDR1 and CDR2: MNHEY and SMNVEV (reference sequence). V gave up 5 bases and J gave up 5 bases; unmatched junction bases: 7.

The CDR3 DNA reads as TGTGCCAGCAGACGTAGTCACGGTGAAAAACTGTTTTTT. Protein sequence: CASRRSHGEKLFF. The rearrangement links TRBV6-5 to TRBJ1-4; no definite D call. Germline CDR1 reads MNHEY; CDR2 reads SVGAGI. The CDR3 loop spans 13 amino acids. V was trimmed by 6 bases and J by 7 bases, leaving 12 bases between them.

This clone was detected once. The chain is built from TRBV15 and TRBJ1-2; D uncertain. Trimming stripped 0 bases from V and 4 bases from J, with 9 bases between. This CDR3 region has 14 residues. Germline CDR1 is LNHNV and CDR2 is YYDKDF (reference sequence). The CDR3 is CATSRDNDRYGYTF. As DNA, the CDR3 is TGTGCCACCAGCAGAGATAATGACCGCTATGGCTACACCTTC.

J is TRBJ2-1 and V is TRBV6-5; 8 nucleotides match TRBD2. The V gene end was trimmed by 4 bases and the J gene end by 8 bases; junction bases not matched to a gene: 10. Germline values: CDR1 MNHEY, CDR2 SVGAGI. The CDR3 length is 15 residues. The CDR3 here is CASSSGLELWDEQFF. DNA for the CDR3: TGTGCCAGCAGTTCGGGACTAGAGCTGTGGGATGAGCAGTTCTTC.

A single count supports this clone. The sample carries other DNA sequences with the same CDR3. V gene TRBV19 combines with J gene TRBJ1-2; D gene uncertain. The germline CDR1 and CDR2 sequences are LNHDA and SQIVND (reference sequence). Trimming removed 3 bases from V and 8 bases from J, with 10 bases in between. The CDR3 is 12 amino acids. The CDR3 here is CASSIVNGGYTF. In nucleotides, the CDR3 is TGTGCCAGTAGTATCGTGAATGGCGGCTACACCTTC.